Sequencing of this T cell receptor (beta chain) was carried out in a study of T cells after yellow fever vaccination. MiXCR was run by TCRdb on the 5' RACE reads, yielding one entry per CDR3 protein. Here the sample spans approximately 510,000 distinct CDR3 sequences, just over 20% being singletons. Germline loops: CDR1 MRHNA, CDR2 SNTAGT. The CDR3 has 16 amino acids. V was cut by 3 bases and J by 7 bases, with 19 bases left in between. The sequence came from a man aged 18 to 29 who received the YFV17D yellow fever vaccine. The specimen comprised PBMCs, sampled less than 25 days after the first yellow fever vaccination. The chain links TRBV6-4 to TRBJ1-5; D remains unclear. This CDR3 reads CASSESRWRVTQPQHF. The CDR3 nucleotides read TGTGCCAGCAGTGAGTCGAGGTGGAGGGTCACCCAGCCCCAGCATTTT.